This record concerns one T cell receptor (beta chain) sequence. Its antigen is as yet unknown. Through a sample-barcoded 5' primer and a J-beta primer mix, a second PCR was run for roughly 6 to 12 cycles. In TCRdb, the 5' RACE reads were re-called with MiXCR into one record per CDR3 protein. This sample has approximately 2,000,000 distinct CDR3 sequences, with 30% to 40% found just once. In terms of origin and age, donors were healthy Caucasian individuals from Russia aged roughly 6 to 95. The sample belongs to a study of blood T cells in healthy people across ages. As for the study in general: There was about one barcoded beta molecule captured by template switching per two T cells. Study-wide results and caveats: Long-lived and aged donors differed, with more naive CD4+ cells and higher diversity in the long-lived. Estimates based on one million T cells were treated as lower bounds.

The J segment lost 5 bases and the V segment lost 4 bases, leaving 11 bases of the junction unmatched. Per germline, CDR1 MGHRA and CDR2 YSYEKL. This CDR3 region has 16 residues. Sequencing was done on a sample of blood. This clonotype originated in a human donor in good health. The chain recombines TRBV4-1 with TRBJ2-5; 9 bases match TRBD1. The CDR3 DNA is TGCGCCAGCAGCCCGAAATACACAGGGGGCAAGGAGACCCAGTACTTC. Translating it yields CASSPKYTGGKETQYF.